A single T cell receptor (beta chain) is shown here with its context. What it binds is unknown. Treatment: oral pan-JAK inhibitor, 5-10 mg twice daily. This sample is part of a study of CD8+ T cells in alopecia areata. TCR sequencing used cDNA made by reverse transcription of extracted RNA. Assay used: immunoSEQ multiplex PCR; TCRdb lists only in-frame clones, some missing. Seen here are 95,000 to 120,000 clones, roughly 50% observed once, and the top ten hold under 3.5%. The CDR3 sequence is 13 residues long. CDR1 is MNHEY and CDR2 is SMNVEV in the germline V gene (reference sequence). V was cut by 2 bases and J by 8 bases, with 11 bases left in between. Findings and caveats of the study: With patients, TCR sharing proved less clear than in mice, a difference possibly related to HLA. While tofacitinib was given, many expanded lesional clones persisted in scalp and blood.

Sequenced here: CD4+ T cells sorted from blood, sampled at week 24, from a patient treated with tofacitinib. The V call is TRBV27, the J call TRBJ2-3; D call uncertain. This receptor was identified in a human donor with alopecia areata. The CDR3 is CASSLGGGRTQYF. CDR3 bases: TGTGCCAGCAGTTTAGGTGGTGGACGTACGCAGTATTTT.